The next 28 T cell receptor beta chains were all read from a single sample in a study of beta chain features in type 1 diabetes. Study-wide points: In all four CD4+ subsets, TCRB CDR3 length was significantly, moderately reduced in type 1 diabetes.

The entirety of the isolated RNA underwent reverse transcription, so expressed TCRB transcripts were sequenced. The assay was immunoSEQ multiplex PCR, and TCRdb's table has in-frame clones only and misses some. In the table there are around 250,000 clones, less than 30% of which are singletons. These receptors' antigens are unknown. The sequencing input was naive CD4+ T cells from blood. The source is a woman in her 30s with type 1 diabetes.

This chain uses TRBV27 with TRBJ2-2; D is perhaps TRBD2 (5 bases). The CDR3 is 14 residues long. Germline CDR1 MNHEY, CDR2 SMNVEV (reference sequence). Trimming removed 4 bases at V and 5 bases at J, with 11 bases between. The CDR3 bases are TGTGCCAGCAGTTCACCGGAGGAGACCGGGGAGCTGTTTTTT. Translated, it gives CASSSPEETGELFF.

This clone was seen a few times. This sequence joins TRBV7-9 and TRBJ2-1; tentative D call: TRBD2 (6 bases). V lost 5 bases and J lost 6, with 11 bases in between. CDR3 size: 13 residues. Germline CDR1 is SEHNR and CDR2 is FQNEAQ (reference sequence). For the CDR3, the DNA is TGTGCCAGCAGCCTCGGGACTCGCAATGAGCAGTTCTTC. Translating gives CASSLGTRNEQFF.

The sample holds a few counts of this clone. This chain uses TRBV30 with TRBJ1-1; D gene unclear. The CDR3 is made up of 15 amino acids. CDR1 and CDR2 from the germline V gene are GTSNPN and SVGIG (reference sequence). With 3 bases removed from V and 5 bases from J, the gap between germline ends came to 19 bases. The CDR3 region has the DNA TGTGCCTGGAGGTCGTTCTATCCCGGGGAGACTGAAGCTTTCTTT. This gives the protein CAWRSFYPGETEAFF. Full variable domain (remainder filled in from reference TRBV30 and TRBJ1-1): SQTIHQWPATLVQPVGSPLSLECTVEGTSNPNLYWYRQAAGRGLQLLFYSVGIGQISSEVPQNLSASRPQDRQFILSSKKLLLSDSGFYLCAWRSFYPGETEAFFGQGTRLTVV.

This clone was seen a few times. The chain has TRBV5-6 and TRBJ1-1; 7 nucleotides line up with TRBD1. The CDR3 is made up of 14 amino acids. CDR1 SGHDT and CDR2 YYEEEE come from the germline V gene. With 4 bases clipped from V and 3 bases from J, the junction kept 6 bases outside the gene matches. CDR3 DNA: TGTGCCAGCAGCGACCGGGACAGCTACACTGAAGCTTTCTTT. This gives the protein CASSDRDSYTEAFF. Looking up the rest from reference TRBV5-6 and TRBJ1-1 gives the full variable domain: DAGVTQSPTHLIKTRGQQVTLRCSPKSGHDTVSWYQQALGQGPQFIFQYYEEEERQRGNFPDRFSGHQFPNYSSELNVNALLLGDSALYLCASSDRDSYTEAFFGQGTRLTVV.

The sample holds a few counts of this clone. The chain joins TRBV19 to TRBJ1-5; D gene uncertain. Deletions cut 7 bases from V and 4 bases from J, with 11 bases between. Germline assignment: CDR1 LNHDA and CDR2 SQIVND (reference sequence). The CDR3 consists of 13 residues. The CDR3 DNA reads TGTGCCAGTACTCCAACTTGGAATCAGCCCCAGCATTTT. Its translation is CASTPTWNQPQHF. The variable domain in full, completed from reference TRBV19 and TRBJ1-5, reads DGGITQSPKYLFRKEGQNVTLSCEQNLNHDAMYWYRQDPGQGLRLIYYSQIVNDFQKGDIAEGYSVSREKKESFPLTVTSAQKNPTAFYLCASTPTWNQPQHFGDGTRLSIL.

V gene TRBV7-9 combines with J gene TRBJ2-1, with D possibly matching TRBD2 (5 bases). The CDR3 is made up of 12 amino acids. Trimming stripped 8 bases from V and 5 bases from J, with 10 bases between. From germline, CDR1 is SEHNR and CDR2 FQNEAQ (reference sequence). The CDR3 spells CASRGADNEQFF. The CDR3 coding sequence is TGTGCCAGCCGGGGAGCGGACAATGAGCAGTTCTTC.

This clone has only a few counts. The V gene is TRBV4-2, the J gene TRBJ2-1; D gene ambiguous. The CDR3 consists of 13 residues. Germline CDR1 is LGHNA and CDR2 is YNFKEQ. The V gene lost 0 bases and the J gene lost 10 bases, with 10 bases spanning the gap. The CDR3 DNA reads TGTGCCAGCAGCCAAGATCCATCGGTCGAGCAGTTCTTC. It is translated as CASSQDPSVEQFF.

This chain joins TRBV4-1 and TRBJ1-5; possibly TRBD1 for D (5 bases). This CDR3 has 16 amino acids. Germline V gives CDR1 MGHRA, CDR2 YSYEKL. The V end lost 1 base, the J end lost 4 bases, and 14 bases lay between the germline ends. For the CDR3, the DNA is TGCGCCAGCAGCCAAGTTGTAGGGGCAAGGAATCAGCCCCAGCATTTT. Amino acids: CASSQVVGARNQPQHF.

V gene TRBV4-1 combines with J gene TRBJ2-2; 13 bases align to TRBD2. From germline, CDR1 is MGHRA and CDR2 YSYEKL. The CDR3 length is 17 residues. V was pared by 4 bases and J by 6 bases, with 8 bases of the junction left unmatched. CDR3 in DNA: TGCGCCAGCAGCCGATTGACTAGCGGGAGGTATTCCGGGGAGCTGTTTTTT. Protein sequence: CASSRLTSGRYSGELFF.

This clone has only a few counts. CDR3 coding DNA: TGTGCCAGCAGCTTGGAGCTGCGGTCGACCCAGTACTTC. The encoded protein is CASSLELRSTQYF. The V gene is TRBV5-6, the J gene TRBJ2-5; D not resolved. Germline lookup yields CDR1 SGHDT and CDR2 YYEEEE. The CDR3 covers 13 residues. The V gene lost 0 bases and the J gene lost 7 bases, with 10 bases spanning the gap.

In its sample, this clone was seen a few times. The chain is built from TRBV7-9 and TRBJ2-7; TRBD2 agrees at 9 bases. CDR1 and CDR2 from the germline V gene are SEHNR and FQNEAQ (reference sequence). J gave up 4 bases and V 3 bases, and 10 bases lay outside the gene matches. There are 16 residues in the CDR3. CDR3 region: CASSFPHHSGRYEQYF. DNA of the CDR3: TGTGCCAGCAGCTTCCCCCACCACAGCGGGAGGTACGAGCAGTACTTC.

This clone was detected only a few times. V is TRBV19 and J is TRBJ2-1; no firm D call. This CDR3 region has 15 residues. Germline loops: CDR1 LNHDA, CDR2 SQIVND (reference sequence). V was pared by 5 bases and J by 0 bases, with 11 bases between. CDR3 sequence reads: CASSPLRSSYNEQFF. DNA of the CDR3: TGTGCCAGTAGTCCACTCCGGAGCTCCTACAATGAGCAGTTCTTC.

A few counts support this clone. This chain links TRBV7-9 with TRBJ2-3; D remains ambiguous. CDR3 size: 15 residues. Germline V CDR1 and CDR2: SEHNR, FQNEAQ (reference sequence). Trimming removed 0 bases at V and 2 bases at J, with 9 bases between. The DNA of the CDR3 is TGTGCCAGCAGCTTAGCGCTAATGCACACAGATACGCAGTATTTT. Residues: CASSLALMHTDTQYF.

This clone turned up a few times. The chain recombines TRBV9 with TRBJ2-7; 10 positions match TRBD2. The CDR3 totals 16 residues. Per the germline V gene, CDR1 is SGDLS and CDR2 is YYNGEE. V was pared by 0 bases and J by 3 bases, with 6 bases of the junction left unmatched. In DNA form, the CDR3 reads TGTGCCAGCAGCGTAGATCCGGGACTAGCGAACTACGAGCAGTACTTC. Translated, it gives CASSVDPGLANYEQYF.

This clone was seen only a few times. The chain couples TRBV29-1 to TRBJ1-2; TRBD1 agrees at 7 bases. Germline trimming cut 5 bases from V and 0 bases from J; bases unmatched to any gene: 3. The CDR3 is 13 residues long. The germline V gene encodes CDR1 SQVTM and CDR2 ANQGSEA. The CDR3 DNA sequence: TGCAGCGTTAGGACAGGCGCTAACTATGGCTACACCTTC. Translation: CSVRTGANYGYTF.

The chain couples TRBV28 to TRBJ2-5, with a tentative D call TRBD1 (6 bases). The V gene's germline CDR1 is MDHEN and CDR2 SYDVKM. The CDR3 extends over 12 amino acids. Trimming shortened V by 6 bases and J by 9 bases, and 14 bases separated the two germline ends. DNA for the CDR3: TGTGCCAGCAGCGAACAGGGCCTCGCCCAGTACTTC. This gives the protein CASSEQGLAQYF.

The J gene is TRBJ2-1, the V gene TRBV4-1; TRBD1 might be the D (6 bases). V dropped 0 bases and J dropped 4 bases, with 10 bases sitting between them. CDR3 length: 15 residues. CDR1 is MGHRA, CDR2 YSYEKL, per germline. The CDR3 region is CASSQEGQSYNEQFF. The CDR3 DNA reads TGCGCCAGCAGCCAAGAAGGACAGTCTTACAATGAGCAGTTCTTC.

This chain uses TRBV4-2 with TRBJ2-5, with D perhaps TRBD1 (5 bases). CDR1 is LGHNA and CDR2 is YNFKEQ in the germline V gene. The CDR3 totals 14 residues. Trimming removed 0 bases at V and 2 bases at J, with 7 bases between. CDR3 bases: TGTGCCAGCAGCCAAGACAGGGTACAAGAGACCCAGTACTTC. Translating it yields CASSQDRVQETQYF.

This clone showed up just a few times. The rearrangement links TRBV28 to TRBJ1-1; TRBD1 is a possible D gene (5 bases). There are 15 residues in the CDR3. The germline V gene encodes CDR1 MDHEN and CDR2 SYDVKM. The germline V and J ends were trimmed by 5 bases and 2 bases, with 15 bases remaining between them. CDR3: CASSTPGGLNTEAFF. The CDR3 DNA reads TGTGCCAGCAGTACACCCGGGGGGTTAAACACTGAAGCTTTCTTT.

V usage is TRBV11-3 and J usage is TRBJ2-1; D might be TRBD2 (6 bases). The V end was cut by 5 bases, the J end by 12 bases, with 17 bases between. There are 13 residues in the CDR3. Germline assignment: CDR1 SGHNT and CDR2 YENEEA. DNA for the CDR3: TGTGCCAGCAGCCAGACTAGTATCGGTGCGCAGTTCTTC. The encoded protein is CASSQTSIGAQFF.

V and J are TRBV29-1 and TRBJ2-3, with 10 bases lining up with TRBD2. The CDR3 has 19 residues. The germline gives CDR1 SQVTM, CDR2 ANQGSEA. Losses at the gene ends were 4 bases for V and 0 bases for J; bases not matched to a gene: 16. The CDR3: CSVGGLAVLVRYSTDTQYF. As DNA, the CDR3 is TGCAGCGTTGGCGGACTAGCGGTGTTAGTGCGCTATAGCACAGATACGCAGTATTTT.

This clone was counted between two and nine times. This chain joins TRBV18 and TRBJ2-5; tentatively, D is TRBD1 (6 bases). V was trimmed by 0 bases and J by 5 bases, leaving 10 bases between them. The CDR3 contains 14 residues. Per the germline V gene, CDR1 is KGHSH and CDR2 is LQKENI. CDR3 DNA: TGTGCCAGCTCACCACCGGGGGCAGTCGAGACCCAGTACTTC. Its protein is CASSPPGAVETQYF. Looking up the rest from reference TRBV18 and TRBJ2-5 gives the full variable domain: NAGVMQNPRHLVRRRGQEARLRCSPMKGHSHVYWYRQLPEEGLKFMVYLQKENIIDESGMPKERFSAEFPKEGPSILRIQQVVRGDSAAYFCASSPPGAVETQYFGPGTRLLVL.

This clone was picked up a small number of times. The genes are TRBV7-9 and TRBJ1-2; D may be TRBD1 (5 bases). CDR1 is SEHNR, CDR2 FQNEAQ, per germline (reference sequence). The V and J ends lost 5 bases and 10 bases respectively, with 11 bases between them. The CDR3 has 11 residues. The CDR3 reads CASSPDISYTF. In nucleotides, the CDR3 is TGTGCCAGCAGCCCGGACATATCCTACACCTTC. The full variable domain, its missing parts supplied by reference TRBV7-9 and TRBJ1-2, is DTGVSQNPRHKITKRGQNVTFRCDPISEHNRLYWYRQTLGQGPEFLTYFQNEAQLEKSRLLSDRFSAERPKGSFSTLEIQRTEQGDSAMYLCASSPDISYTFGSGTRLTVV.

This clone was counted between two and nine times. This CDR3 is CASSLGRGELRSYEQYF. The DNA for the CDR3 is TGTGCCAGCAGCTTAGGCCGGGGGGAACTACGCTCCTACGAGCAGTACTTC. The chain links TRBV13 to TRBJ2-7; 7 bases are a match to TRBD2. Germline V gene sequence: CDR1 PRHDT, CDR2 FYEKMQ (reference sequence). The CDR3 totals 17 residues. V was clipped by 0 bases and J by 0 bases; unmatched bases: 8. The full variable domain, rest sourced from reference TRBV13 and TRBJ2-7, is AAGVIQSPRHLIKEKRETATLKCYPIPRHDTVYWYQQGPGQDPQFLISFYEKMQSDKGSIPDRFSAQQFSDYHSELNMSSLELGDSALYFCASSLGRGELRSYEQYFGPGTRLTVT.

CDR3 residues: CASSDYPEGTFF. CDR3 bases: TGTGCCAGCAGTGATTACCCGGAGGGGACTTTCTTT. The chain carries TRBV6-5 and TRBJ1-1; D perhaps matches TRBD1 (5 bases). The CDR3 covers 12 residues. Trimming stripped 5 bases from V and 12 bases from J, with 16 bases between. The germline V gene encodes CDR1 MNHEY and CDR2 SVGAGI.

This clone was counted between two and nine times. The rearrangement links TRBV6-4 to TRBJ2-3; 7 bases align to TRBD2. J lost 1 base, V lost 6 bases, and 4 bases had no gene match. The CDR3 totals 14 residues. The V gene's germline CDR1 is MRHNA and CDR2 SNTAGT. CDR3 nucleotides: TGTGCCAGCAGCCCAACTAGCGGCACAGATACGCAGTATTTT. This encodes CASSPTSGTDTQYF.

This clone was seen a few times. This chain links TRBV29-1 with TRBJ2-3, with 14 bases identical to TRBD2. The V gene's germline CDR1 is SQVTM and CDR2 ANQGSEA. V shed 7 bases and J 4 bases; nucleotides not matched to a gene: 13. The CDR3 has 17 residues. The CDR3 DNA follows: TGCAGCGCCGGTGGACTGGGGACTAGCGGGAGATCAGATACGCAGTATTTT. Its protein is CSAGGLGTSGRSDTQYF.

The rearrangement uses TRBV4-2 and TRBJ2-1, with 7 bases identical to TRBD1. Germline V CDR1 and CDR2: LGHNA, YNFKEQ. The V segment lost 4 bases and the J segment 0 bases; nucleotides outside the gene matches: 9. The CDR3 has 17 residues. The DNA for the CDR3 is TGTGCCAGCAGCCGCACAGGGGACAAAACCTCCTACAATGAGCAGTTCTTC. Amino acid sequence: CASSRTGDKTSYNEQFF.